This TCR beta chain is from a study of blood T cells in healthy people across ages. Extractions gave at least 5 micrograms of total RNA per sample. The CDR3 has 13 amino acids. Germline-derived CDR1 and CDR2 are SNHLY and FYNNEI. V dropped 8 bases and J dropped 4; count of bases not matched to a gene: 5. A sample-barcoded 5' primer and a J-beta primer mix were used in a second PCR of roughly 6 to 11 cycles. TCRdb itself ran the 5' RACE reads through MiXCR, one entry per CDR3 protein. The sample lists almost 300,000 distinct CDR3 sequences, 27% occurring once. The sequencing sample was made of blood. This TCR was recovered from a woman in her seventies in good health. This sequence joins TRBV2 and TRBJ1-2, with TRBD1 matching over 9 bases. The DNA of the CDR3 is TGTGCCAGCTACAGGGGGCTAGGCTATGGCTACACCTTC. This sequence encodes CASYRGLGYGYTF.